What follows are 25 T cell receptor beta chains derived from one specimen sequenced in a study of cytomegalovirus exposure and HLA in healthy donors (dated by TCRdb to 2016 to 2017). Preparation of the library involved the immunoSEQ multiplex PCR assay. For the multiplex PCR, a mixture combining 60 forward primers for TCR Vbeta segments and 13 reverse primers for TCR Jbeta segments was used. The source is immuneACCESS, and TCRdb retained only in-frame sequences with V and J called. Part of the clones is not carried over; for the studies checked, unresolved V genes explain less than half of this, and the remainder is unexplained. The table for this sample lists 35,000 to 45,000 clones; roughly half of them were counted only once. The biggest ten clones account for 9.5% to 13% of the sample. Material for sequencing was PBMCs. The receptor set was obtained from a human donor in good health.

This sequence joins TRBV29-1 and TRBJ2-7; 7 bases are a match to TRBD1. The V and J ends lost 6 bases and 3 bases, in that order; junction bases with no gene match: 5. Germline-derived CDR1 and CDR2 are SQVTM and ANQGSEA. The CDR3 spans 12 residues. In DNA form, the CDR3 reads TGCAGCGTGCTGACAGGGAACTACGAGCAGTACTTC. It is translated as CSVLTGNYEQYF.

V usage is TRBV7-6 and J usage is TRBJ1-5; no definite D call. V was cut by 4 bases and J by 3 bases, with 7 bases left in between. The CDR3 has 13 amino acids. CDR1 SGHVS and CDR2 FNYEAQ come from the germline V gene. In DNA, the CDR3 is TGTGCCAGCAGCTCGCAGGACAATCAGCCCCAGCATTTT. Translating it yields CASSSQDNQPQHF.

This chain connects TRBV10-3 to TRBJ2-3; TRBD2 aligns across 10 bases. This CDR3 comprises 15 residues. V trimming: 8 bases; J trimming: 4 bases; junction bases outside the gene matches: 9. Germline V gene data show CDR1 as ENHRY and CDR2 as SYGVKD. The CDR3 sequence is CAIGSLAGGADTQYF. DNA for the CDR3: TGTGCCATCGGCAGCTTAGCGGGGGGAGCAGATACGCAGTATTTT.

The rearrangement uses TRBV7-9 and TRBJ1-4, with TRBD1 as a possible D gene (5 bases). This CDR3 is 17 amino acids long. V lost 3 bases and J lost 1, with 15 bases in between. CDR1 SEHNR and CDR2 FQNEAQ come from the germline V gene (reference sequence). The CDR3 loop reads CASSFNAGSGTNEKLFF. The CDR3 DNA reads TGTGCCAGCAGCTTCAACGCAGGGTCCGGAACTAATGAAAAACTGTTTTTT.

This chain connects TRBV28 to TRBJ1-6, with unresolved D. Trimming pared 2 bases from V and 5 bases from J, leaving 10 bases between. Germline-derived CDR1 and CDR2 are MDHEN and SYDVKM. CDR3 length: 15 residues. DNA of the CDR3: TGTGCCAGCAGTTTACCAGGCCGTGATAATTCACCCCTCCACTTT. This encodes CASSLPGRDNSPLHF. The entire variable domain, with the rest obtained from reference TRBV28 and TRBJ1-6, is as follows: DVKVTQSSRYLVKRTGEKVFLECVQDMDHENMFWYRQDPGLGLRLIYFSYDVKMKEKGDIPEGYSVSREKKERFSLILESASTNQTSMYLCASSLPGRDNSPLHFGNGTRLTVT.

The chain joins TRBV7-3 to TRBJ2-3; 10 nucleotides align to TRBD2. Trimming removed 0 bases from V and 7 bases from J; junction bases left unmatched: 10. The germline V gene encodes CDR1 SGHTA and CDR2 FQGTGA. This CDR3 has 17 amino acids. In DNA form, the CDR3 reads TGTGCCAGCAGCTTAACGGGCCCGGGGACTAGCGCCAATACGCAGTATTTT. Its protein product is CASSLTGPGTSANTQYF.

In this sample, this clone turned up a few times. The rearrangement links TRBV6-4 to TRBJ2-1, with D uncertain. Trimming took 4 bases from V and 0 from J, leaving 7 bases between them. Per the germline V gene, CDR1 is MRHNA and CDR2 is SNTAGT. This CDR3 comprises 14 residues. The CDR3, as DNA: TGTGCCAGCAGTGCTGTCAGCTCCTACAATGAGCAGTTCTTC. Its protein is CASSAVSSYNEQFF.

The rearrangement links TRBV27 to TRBJ1-5, with D unclear. Germline CDR1 reads MNHEY; CDR2 reads SMNVEV (reference sequence). V lost 0 bases and J lost 0, with 9 bases in between. This CDR3 comprises 16 residues. The CDR3 spells CASSLSGTYSNQPQHF. The DNA of the CDR3 is TGTGCCAGCAGTTTATCGGGCACCTATAGCAATCAGCCCCAGCATTTT.

The chain employs TRBV19 and TRBJ1-2; 8 bases align to TRBD1. The CDR3 contains 15 residues. Per germline, CDR1 LNHDA and CDR2 SQIVND (reference sequence). With V trimmed by 6 bases and J by 4 bases, 10 bases remained unmatched. In DNA, the CDR3 is TGTGCCAGTAGCGCCCCGGGACAGGAGGGCTATGGCTACACCTTC. This gives the protein CASSAPGQEGYGYTF.

This clone turned up a few times. The final CDR3 position lacks the conserved phenylalanine or tryptophan, pointing to a likely read error. The gene calls are TRBV19 and TRBJ1-1, with no clear D. Trimming took 11 bases from V and 4 from J, leaving 11 bases between them. The germline V gene encodes CDR1 LNHDA and CDR2 SQIVND (reference sequence). The CDR3 has 11 amino acids. The CDR3 region has the DNA TGTGCCTCCGCAGGCTCCACTGAAGCTTTCTGT. Protein sequence: CASAGSTEAFC.

The chain links TRBV6-5 to TRBJ1-1; D possibly corresponds to TRBD1 (6 bases). Trimming stripped 0 bases from V and 0 bases from J, with 11 bases between. This CDR3 region has 16 residues. Germline V gene sequence: CDR1 MNHEY, CDR2 SVGAGI. CDR3 in amino acids: CASSYSTGSMNTEAFF. For the CDR3, the DNA is TGTGCCAGCAGTTACTCGACAGGTTCCATGAACACTGAAGCTTTCTTT.

This chain links TRBV28 with TRBJ1-5; D may be TRBD1 (6 bases). CDR3 length equals 14 residues. Looked up from germline, CDR1 is MDHEN and CDR2 is SYDVKM. The V end was cut by 6 bases, the J end by 4 bases, with 13 bases between. The CDR3 reads CASSGPQGNQPQHF. CDR3 in DNA: TGTGCCAGCAGCGGGCCCCAGGGGAATCAGCCCCAGCATTTT.

Comment on this clone: The identical CDR3 is also encoded by other nucleotide sequences in the sample. This sequence joins TRBV4-3 and TRBJ2-1, with 15 bases matching TRBD2. The CDR3 is 22 residues long. The trim removed 3 bases at V and 4 bases at J, leaving 19 bases unmatched. Germline values: CDR1 LGHNA, CDR2 YSLEER. The CDR3 DNA is TGCGCCAGCAGCCAGAGGGCGCCCGGGACTAGCGGGGGGTACCGCAATTACAATGAGCAGTTCTTC. It specifies CASSQRAPGTSGGYRNYNEQFF.

This clone has more than one count but fewer than ten. The V and J genes are TRBV9 and TRBJ2-5; 9 bases fit TRBD2. The CDR3 has 14 amino acids. CDR1 and CDR2 from the germline V gene are SGDLS and YYNGEE. V shed 4 bases, J shed 4 bases, and the junction held 5 bases outside the gene matches. The CDR3 loop is CASSPVTSGETQYF. The CDR3 bases are TGTGCCAGCAGCCCCGTGACTAGCGGAGAGACCCAGTACTTC. Based on the CDR3 plus reference TRBV9 and TRBJ2-5, the full variable domain is DSGVTQTPKHLITATGQRVTLRCSPRSGDLSVYWYQQSLDQGLQFLIQYYNGEERAKGNILERFSAQQFPDLHSELNLSSLELGDSALYFCASSPVTSGETQYFGPGTRLLVL.

The J gene is TRBJ1-1, the V gene TRBV7-2; D possibly corresponds to TRBD1 (6 bases). Germline V gene data show CDR1 as SGHTA and CDR2 as FQGNSA. Trimming cost V 5 bases and J 6 bases, with 22 bases left between them. The CDR3 has 16 residues. CDR3: CASSTPLGRGGAEAFF. CDR3 in DNA: TGTGCCAGCAGCACTCCTTTGGGACGAGGGGGGGCTGAAGCTTTCTTT. Drawing the rest from reference TRBV7-2 and TRBJ1-1, the complete variable domain is GAGVSQSPSNKVTEKGKDVELRCDPISGHTALYWYRQSLGQGLEFLIYFQGNSAPDKSGLPSDRFSAERTGGSVSTLTIQRTQQEDSAVYLCASSTPLGRGGAEAFFGQGTRLTVV.

The chain has TRBV28 and TRBJ1-5; D perhaps matches TRBD1 (5 bases). V lost 0 bases to trimming and J lost 0 bases, with 12 bases between them. The CDR3 covers 17 residues. CDR1 is MDHEN, CDR2 SYDVKM, per germline. CDR3 protein: CASSLWGGGLSNQPQHF. CDR3 nucleotide sequence: TGTGCCAGCAGTTTATGGGGGGGAGGACTTAGCAATCAGCCCCAGCATTTT.

The chain has TRBV6-5 and TRBJ2-2, with 7 bases lining up with TRBD1. The ends lost 4 bases at V and 2 bases at J; junction bases unmatched: 4. The germline CDR1 and CDR2 sequences are MNHEY and SVGAGI. The CDR3 loop spans 15 amino acids. The CDR3 DNA follows: TGTGCCAGCAGTTCGACAGGGCTTAACACCGGGGAGCTGTTTTTT. It specifies CASSSTGLNTGELFF.

The chain joins TRBV11-1 to TRBJ2-5; maybe TRBD2 (5 bases). The J call may be incorrect, as the DNA end agrees better with TRBJ2-7. The germline gives CDR1 SGHAT, CDR2 FQDESV (reference sequence). This CDR3 region has 14 residues. CDR3 amino acids: CASSLYGNAYEQYF. In DNA form, the CDR3 reads TGTGCCAGCAGCTTATACGGGAATGCCTACGAGCAGTACTTC.

This chain links TRBV5-4 with TRBJ2-5; TRBD1 might be the D (5 bases). The CDR3 covers 16 residues. V was trimmed by 0 bases and J by 5 bases, leaving 17 bases between them. The germline V gene encodes CDR1 SGHNT and CDR2 YYREEE (reference sequence). DNA for the CDR3: TGTGCCAGCAGCTTGGCAGGGCAGGGTGGACGCGAGACCCAGTACTTC. As protein: CASSLAGQGGRETQYF.

V is TRBV9 and J is TRBJ1-1, with 7 bases aligning to TRBD1. Germline CDR1 is SGDLS and CDR2 is YYNGEE. The CDR3 spans 16 residues. Trimming removed 4 bases from V and 0 bases from J; junction bases left unmatched: 9. CDR3 residues: CASSTHGGGMNTEAFF. The DNA for the CDR3 is TGTGCCAGCAGCACTCACGGAGGGGGCATGAACACTGAAGCTTTCTTT.

This clone was counted a single time. J is TRBJ2-7 and V is TRBV27; TRBD2 aligns across 14 bases. CDR3 length: 18 residues. V trimming: 5 bases; J trimming: 7 bases; junction bases outside the gene matches: 16. From germline, CDR1 is MNHEY and CDR2 SMNVEV (reference sequence). The CDR3 protein is CASSPRLAGGPQGREQYF. In nucleotides, the CDR3 is TGTGCCAGCAGTCCAAGACTAGCGGGGGGGCCTCAGGGAAGGGAGCAGTACTTC.

The J gene is TRBJ1-4, the V gene TRBV6-5; D remains unclear. V gave up 6 bases and J gave up 4 bases, with 15 bases separating them. Germline CDR1 is MNHEY and CDR2 is SVGAGI. This CDR3 comprises 15 residues. This chain's CDR3 is CASSHGWEYNEKLFF. In DNA form, the CDR3 reads TGTGCCAGCAGCCATGGCTGGGAGTATAATGAAAAACTGTTTTTT.

This clone was recorded a few times. The chain recombines TRBV7-9 with TRBJ1-1, with D possibly matching TRBD1 (5 bases). Trimming took 0 bases from V and 11 from J, leaving 13 bases between them. CDR1 and CDR2 from the germline V gene are SEHNR and FQNEAQ (reference sequence). The CDR3 covers 13 residues. The CDR3 is CASSLAQGMAAFF. CDR3 in DNA: TGTGCCAGCAGCTTAGCGCAGGGAATGGCGGCTTTCTTT.

The gene calls are TRBV19 and TRBJ2-3; TRBD2 agrees at 10 bases. Trimming at V came to 8 bases and at J to 3 bases, leaving 8 bases not matched to a gene. The CDR3 has 15 residues. The germline CDR1 and CDR2 sequences are LNHDA and SQIVND (reference sequence). The DNA for the CDR3 is TGTGCCAGTCGAACCGGAGCGGGAGGGACAGATACGCAGTATTTT. Translation gives CASRTGAGGTDTQYF.

The chain has TRBV21-1 and TRBJ1-2; TRBD1, the D gene given by the table, was not confirmed from the DNA. TRBV21-1 is termed a pseudogene. This CDR3 comprises 15 residues. CDR3 coding DNA: TGTGCCAGCAGCTCACCGACAGGGGAGGTGTATGGCTACACCTTC. It is translated as CASSSPTGEVYGYTF.